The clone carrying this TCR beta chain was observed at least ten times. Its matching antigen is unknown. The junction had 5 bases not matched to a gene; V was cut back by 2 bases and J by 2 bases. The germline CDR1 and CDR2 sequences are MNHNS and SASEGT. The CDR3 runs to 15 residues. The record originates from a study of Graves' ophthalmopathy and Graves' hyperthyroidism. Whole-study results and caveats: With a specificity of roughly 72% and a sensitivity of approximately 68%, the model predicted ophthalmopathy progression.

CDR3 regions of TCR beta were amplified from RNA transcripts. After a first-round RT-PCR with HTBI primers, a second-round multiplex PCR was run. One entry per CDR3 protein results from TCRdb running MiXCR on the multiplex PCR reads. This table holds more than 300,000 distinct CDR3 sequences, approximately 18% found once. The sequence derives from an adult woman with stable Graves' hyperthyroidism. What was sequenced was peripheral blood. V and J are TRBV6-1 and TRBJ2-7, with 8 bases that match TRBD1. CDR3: CASSEFGRGPYEQYF. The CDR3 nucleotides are TGTGCCAGCAGTGAATTCGGCAGGGGGCCCTACGAGCAGTACTTC.